This TCR beta chain was observed in a study of T-cell memory formation after mild COVID-19. Concerning this clonotype itself: Its antigen is undetermined.

Study observations and caveats: Researchers could not confirm that second-wave clones peaking on day 37 targeted SARS-CoV-2.

Using its own MiXCR run on the 5' RACE reads, TCRdb lists one record per CDR3 protein. Of hundreds of thousands of distinct CDR3 sequences in the sample, under 20% are singletons; the top ten hold around 12%. The receptor was derived from an adult woman who had mild COVID-19 (a few samples of this study predate the infection). Cell type and time point are not known. Sample: PBMCs or a T cell subset sorted from them (not recorded which).

DNA of the CDR3: TGTGCCAGCAGCCCCCGAGTGGTAGCGGGGTTCAACGCGAACACCGGGGAGCTGTTTTTT. As protein: CASSPRVVAGFNANTGELFF. The chain uses TRBV5-4 and TRBJ2-2; 8 bases match TRBD2. CDR1 and CDR2 (germline): SGHNT, YYREEE (reference sequence). The CDR3 runs 20 residues. V shed 4 bases and J 0 bases; nucleotides not matched to a gene: 17.